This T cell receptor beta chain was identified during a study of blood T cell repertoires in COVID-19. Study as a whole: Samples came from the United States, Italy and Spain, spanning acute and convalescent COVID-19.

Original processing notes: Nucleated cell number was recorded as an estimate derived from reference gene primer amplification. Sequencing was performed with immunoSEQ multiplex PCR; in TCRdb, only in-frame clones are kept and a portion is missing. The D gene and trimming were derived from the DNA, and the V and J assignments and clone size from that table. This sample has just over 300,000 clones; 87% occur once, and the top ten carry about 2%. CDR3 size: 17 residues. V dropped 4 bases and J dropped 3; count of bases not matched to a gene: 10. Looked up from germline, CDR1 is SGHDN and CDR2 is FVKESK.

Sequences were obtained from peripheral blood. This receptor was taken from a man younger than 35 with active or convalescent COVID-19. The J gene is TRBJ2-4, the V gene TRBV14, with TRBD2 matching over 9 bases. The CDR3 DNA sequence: TGTGCCAGCAGCCCCATATCCAGCGGGAGGTTCAAAAACATTCAGTACTTC. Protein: CASSPISSGRFKNIQYF. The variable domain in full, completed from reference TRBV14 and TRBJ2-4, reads EAGVTQFPSHSVIEKGQTVTLRCDPISGHDNLYWYRRVMGKEIKFLLHFVKESKQDESGMPNNRFLAERTGGTYSTLKVQPAELEDSGVYFCASSPISSGRFKNIQYFGAGTRLSVL.